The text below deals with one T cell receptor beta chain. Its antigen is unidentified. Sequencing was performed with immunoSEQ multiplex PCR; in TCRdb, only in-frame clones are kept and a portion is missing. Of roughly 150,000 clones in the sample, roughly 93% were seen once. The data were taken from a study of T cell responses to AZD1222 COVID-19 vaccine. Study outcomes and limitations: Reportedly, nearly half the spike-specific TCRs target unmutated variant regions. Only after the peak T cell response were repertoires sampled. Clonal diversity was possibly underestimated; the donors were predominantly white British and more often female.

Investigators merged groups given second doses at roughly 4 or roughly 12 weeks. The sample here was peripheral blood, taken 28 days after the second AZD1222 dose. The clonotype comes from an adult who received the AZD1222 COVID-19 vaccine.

CDR3 bases: TGTGCCACCAGTGGCCGGGACAGGGGGAGCACCGGGGAGCTGTTTTTT. Translated: CATSGRDRGSTGELFF. The chain joins TRBV24-1 to TRBJ2-2; the match to TRBD1 covers 11 bases. The CDR3 has 16 residues. Unmatched junction bases numbered 5, after V lost 5 bases and J lost 4 bases. CDR1 and CDR2 from the germline V gene are KGHDR and SFDVKD.